This T cell receptor beta chain was identified in a study of cytomegalovirus exposure and HLA in healthy donors (dated by TCRdb to the late 2010s). Some background on the complete study: An earlier analysis of some 550 of the donors reported 250 to 350 Gb of sequence data and some 120 million unique TCR beta sequences from 190 million or so T cells. About 300 gigabases of sequencing data and 80 million or so unique TCR sequences were included in an early release covering under 650 HLA-typed donors. Of the approximately 400 genotyped donors, about 80% fell in the genetic ancestry cluster associated with self-reported Caucasian donors. The aim of the study was to test whether cataloging public T cell receptors could identify signatures of past pathogen exposure. The study used immunosequencing to profile the T cell repertoires of approximately 630 subjects and linked those repertoires to cytomegalovirus serostatus. In addition to the first cohort of roughly 670 subjects, a separate validation cohort of approximately 130 different subjects was used. To predict cytomegalovirus infection status, the study combined high-throughput TCR immunosequencing, statistical association of individual TCRs with disease status, and machine learning. A later analysis re-examined previously published TCR beta repertoires from more than 600 donors and added high-resolution HLA genotyping to investigate patterns of TCR occurrence. Rather than using new phenotypic data, the later analysis identified candidate immune exposures from TCR beta sequences and from how often those sequences occurred across donors. To decide whether each TCR beta V gene segment behaved as functional or pseudogenic, an earlier analysis of nearly 600 of the donors relied on high-throughput TCR beta sequencing. Donor age, sex, ethnicity and CMV serostatus were compiled together with the repertoire data. In a later genetic analysis, genome-wide SNP genotypes for 398 of the 666 donors were used, and that subset was treated as a discovery cohort. All discovery cohort repertoires had been generated using a single sequencing platform. Class I and class II HLA loci were covered by the typing at four-digit resolution. The number of donors typed differed by locus, with 629-630 for A, B, C, DRB1 and DQB1, roughly 550 for DQA1, about 610 for DPA1, and some 440 for DPB1. A handful of DR-DQ haplotypes were handled as single units for association and clustering because linkage in the cohort was strong. On average, roughly 250,000 unique TCR beta nucleotide sequences were sequenced per donor among a few hundred genotyped donors of the cohort, with roughly 19% of those sequences being non-productive.

Libraries were prepared through the immunoSEQ multiplex PCR assay. For the multiplex PCR, a mixture combining 60 forward primers for TCR Vbeta segments and 13 reverse primers for TCR Jbeta segments was used. Amplification of the CDR3 region of rearranged TCR beta genes was performed with a multiplex PCR assay on genomic DNA. Amplified TCR beta libraries were sequenced as 87-base-pair reads on the Illumina HiSeq System. The study's processing was this. A later analysis counted some 80 million unique TCR beta chains across the roughly 700 repertoires, and around 12 million of these chains were shared by at least two donors. A nearest-neighbor algorithm error-corrected the raw reads and collapsed the reads into unique sequences, merging closely related sequences to remove PCR and sequencing errors. To assign V, D and J gene segments, CDR3 sequences were aligned to IMGT reference sequences. For a sequence to be retained, a match of at least six nucleotides was required to both a V gene segment and a J gene segment. A rearrangement was called productive if the CDR3 had no stop codons and remained in frame with V and J, and every other rearrangement was called non-productive. CDR3 was defined according to IMGT convention as the region running from the second conserved V-encoded cysteine to the conserved J-encoded phenylalanine. The earlier analysis of 587 of the donors excluded any sequence lacking an unambiguous match to a single V gene segment. In an earlier analysis of a few hundred of the donors, V segments were called functional above 56.7% productive rearrangements and were called segregating when the between-donor standard deviation exceeded 5%. A statistical classification framework was developed to diagnose cytomegalovirus status using the catalog of TCR beta chain sequences. A later analysis assigned V and J genes by comparing TCR nucleotide sequences with IMGT/GENE-DB human TR gene sequences. The TCRdist pipeline was used in a later analysis to assign CDR3 sequences and most-parsimonious VDJ recombination scenarios. A later analysis defined each TCR beta chain by its CDR3 amino acid sequence plus V-gene family, and excluded reads lacking a unique V-gene family. A later analysis removed 600 or so highly shared, low-generation-probability nucleotide sequences to deal with suspected cross-contamination and a sequencing artifact. In a later analysis, a clonal expansion index for each public chain was calculated from normalized within-repertoire ranks of inferred template counts. In a later analysis, generation probabilities were computed using a VDJ recombination model fitted to out-of-frame rearrangements, and the results were checked against IGoR. In a later analysis, TCR-TCR, TCR-HLA and TCR-CMV co-occurrence was scored with hypergeometric tests, and a repertoire-size bias correction was applied to TCR pairs. To estimate false discovery rates, a later analysis permuted the HLA or CMV assignments 20 times. In a later analysis, co-occurring TCRs were grouped using DBSCAN, and TCRdist sequence similarity was added for clustering within HLA-allele-positive subsets. For co-occurrence clustering, repertoires with fewer than 30,000 or more than 120,000 public chains were excluded, along with 4 to 6 repertoires with anomalous nucleotide sharing. The table was pulled from immuneACCESS by TCRdb, which kept in-frame rearrangements only. Such tables lose some clones; where checked, under half of the loss comes from unresolved V genes, and the rest has no known cause. From that table come the V and J calls and clone size; the DNA was used to work out D and trimming. For this sample there are roughly 100,000 clones; 75% to 90% appear just once. Roughly 6.9% of the sample is held by the ten biggest clonotypes.

The cohort comprised 666 healthy bone marrow donors. All cohort members were sampled while nominally healthy, although unrecorded immune exposures were likely present. The donor was CMV seropositive and belonged to the group of 250 to 300 seropositive cohort members. Every donor gave a peripheral blood sample, and the peripheral blood mononuclear cells from that sample were used for TCR beta sequencing. The Qiagen DNeasy Blood Extraction Kit was used to extract genomic DNA from the blood cell samples. The CDR3 has 15 amino acids, counting the end cysteine and phenylalanine. The CDR3 DNA has 45 bases and is translated from base 1. Sequences WNHNN (CDR1) and SYGVQD (CDR2) are obtained from the germline V gene (reference sequence). V is reduced by 0 bases and J by 4 bases, leaving a spacing of 12 bases between them. Worth noting for this clone: Its binding antigen is unknown. Qualities for individual bases were not recorded, and no much larger clone is one base off.

General study outcomes and caveats: In this cohort, only TCR beta chains were sequenced, and detectable features were limited by the absence of alpha or paired-chain data. In a later analysis, around 15,000 TCR beta sequences were associated with specific HLA alleles at a false discovery rate of 0.05. Some IMGT-functional V segments, including TRBV6-2 and TRBV6-3, could not be told apart with the 87-base-pair reads, so those segments were excluded. Because counts were too low, roughly 17 rarely observed V segments, including chromosome 9 orphons, were left out of the earlier analysis of approximately 500 of the donors. According to a later genetic analysis, donors in an Asian-associated ancestry cluster had fewer N-insertions in productive TCRs than the approximately 610-donor mean. A group of highly shared sequence variants was considered likely to be a technical artifact of the sequencing pipeline. Correlated functional status among segregating V segments might be attributable to linkage disequilibrium, but an unknown experimental factor could not be ruled out. Most CMV-associated TCR beta chains appeared to be HLA-restricted in a later analysis, and the HLA associations seemed to be driven largely by CMV exposure. A later analysis found that TCR association rates varied across HLA loci, with DRB1 alleles showing the most associated TCRs and HLA-C alleles the fewest. In a later analysis, HLA-associated TCR beta chains showed more clonal expansion and lower generation probabilities than non-associated chains that were equally common. Most TCR sequences were observed very rarely across donors, whereas some public TCRs were present in many individuals. Because HLA typing was unavailable for some donors at each locus, only the typed subset was used in association tests. In a later genetic analysis, a missense DCLRE1C variant was associated with V-gene and J-gene trimming of TCR beta chains, and the association was replicated in an independent cohort. CMV serostatus was the only immune exposure information available for the cohort. Three of the identified cytomegalovirus-associated TCR beta chains were confirmed in vitro to be specific for cytomegalovirus antigens. Presence/absence analyses assumed roughly uniform sequencing depth across donors, an assumption that may not hold. Strong co-occurrence of HLA alleles, especially DR and DQ, made assigning TCR associations to individual alleles difficult. The authors suggested that the approach could potentially be generalized to other disease states and immunological phenotypes. A further reported finding was that TCR beta sequences accurately predicted the HLA-A and HLA-B alleles for most subjects in the first cohort. A total of roughly 160 TCR beta chains were listed by the study as associated with cytomegalovirus. A later analysis reported that several top co-occurrence clusters appeared linked to parvovirus B19, influenza, CMV and Epstein-Barr virus. Broadly in line with IMGT annotations, most TCR beta V segments showed up in productive rearrangements about 90% or about 30% of the time in an earlier analysis of a few hundred of the donors. The classifier was reported to diagnose cytomegalovirus status with high specificity and sensitivity in both the original and validation cohorts.

The specimen sequenced was PBMCs. The origin of this receptor is a man aged 25 to 45 in good health and CMV-seropositive. The rearrangement combines TRBV10-1 with TRBJ1-1; the D gene assignment is ambiguous. At the DNA level, the sequence is TGCGCCAGCAGTGAGTCGGCGGGGAGGAGCACTGAAGCTTTCTTT. It translates as CASSESAGRSTEAFF.